The source of this T cell receptor beta chain is a study of PD-L1 blockade in urothelial cancer. Study as a whole: Of roughly 31 patients, around 25 were males with bladder-origin urothelial cancer. The median number of T cells present in blood samples was around 150,000. Patients had undergone 0 to 3 prior chemotherapy regimens.

Trimming left V 2 bases short and J 8 bases short, with 18 bases between. Germline assignment: CDR1 SGHDN and CDR2 FVKESK. The CDR3 covers 16 residues. The time point is: peripheral blood 6 weeks after treatment start. Urothelial carcinoma, locally advanced or metastatic, affected the patients. The table came from immunoSEQ multiplex PCR; TCRdb's copy has only in-frame clones and leaves some out. Among tens of thousands of clones listed, about 89% were seen once. Sample: PBMCs, taken around atezolizumab (anti-PD-L1) treatment. The chain links TRBV14 to TRBJ1-4; D possibly corresponds to TRBD1 (6 bases). This sequence was found in a man aged 65 to 85 with urothelial cancer. The CDR3 coding sequence is TGTGCCAGCAGCCAATTTGGACAGCCTACTAGGGAAAAACTGTTTTTT. It translates to CASSQFGQPTREKLFF.